Below are 5 T cell receptor beta chains sequenced from a single sample in a study of CD8 T cells in ankylosing spondylitis. Each CDR3 protein is one row after TCRdb ran MiXCR on the 5' RACE reads. The sample contains 50,000 to 70,000 distinct CDR3 sequences, around 6.5% of which appear only once. The sequencing input was synovial fluid, either unsorted or a sorted T cell fraction (not recorded which). The source of these receptors is a male donor with ankylosing spondylitis.

V gene TRBV28 combines with J gene TRBJ2-5; TRBD2 matches 7 bases. CDR3 length equals 13 residues. Germline CDR1 and CDR2: MDHEN and SYDVKM. With V trimmed by 6 bases and J by 1 base, 2 bases remained unmatched. CDR3 residues: CASRAGPQETQYF. The CDR3 DNA is TGTGCCAGCAGAGCGGGACCCCAAGAGACCCAGTACTTC.

In this sample, this clonotype turned up a few times. The rearrangement joins TRBV20-1 to TRBJ1-1; a weak D match, TRBD1 (6 bases). Trimming shortened V by 0 bases and J by 5 bases, and 16 bases separated the two germline ends. CDR3 size: 15 residues. The germline V gene has CDR1 DFQATT and CDR2 SNEGSKA (reference sequence). The CDR3 DNA follows: TGCAGTGCTAGAGAGAGTCCAGGGGCTGGTACTGAAGCTTTCTTT. Translating it yields CSARESPGAGTEAFF.

At least ten counts were recorded for this clonotype. The J gene is TRBJ1-6, the V gene TRBV28, with 7 bases matching TRBD1. The CDR3 loop spans 15 amino acids. Looked up from germline, CDR1 is MDHEN and CDR2 is SYDVKM. Trimming cost V 5 bases and J 10 bases; bases outside gene matches: 11. The CDR3 loop reads CASSDRQGVGSPLHF. The CDR3 DNA follows: TGTGCCAGCAGTGACCGACAGGGCGTTGGGTCACCCCTCCACTTT. The full variable domain, rest sourced from reference TRBV28 and TRBJ1-6, is DVKVTQSSRYLVKRTGEKVFLECVQDMDHENMFWYRQDPGLGLRLIYFSYDVKMKEKGDIPEGYSVSREKKERFSLILESASTNQTSMYLCASSDRQGVGSPLHFGNGTRLTVT.

The chain uses TRBV28 and TRBJ2-5; D perhaps matches TRBD2 (6 bases). Germline values: CDR1 MDHEN, CDR2 SYDVKM. V was cut by 5 bases and J by 2 bases, with 12 bases left in between. The CDR3 has 14 residues. The CDR3, as DNA: TGTGCCAGCAGTCCCGGGGGAATACAAGAGACCCAGTACTTC. It is translated as CASSPGGIQETQYF.

This clonotype appeared many times. This chain joins TRBV6-5 and TRBJ2-3; no firm D call. The CDR3 runs to 12 residues. The germline gives CDR1 MNHEY, CDR2 SVGAGI. Trimming shortened V by 5 bases and J by 8 bases, and 11 bases separated the two germline ends. CDR3 protein: CASSAPFGTQYF. Written as DNA, the CDR3 is TGTGCCAGCAGTGCGCCTTTCGGTACGCAGTATTTT.